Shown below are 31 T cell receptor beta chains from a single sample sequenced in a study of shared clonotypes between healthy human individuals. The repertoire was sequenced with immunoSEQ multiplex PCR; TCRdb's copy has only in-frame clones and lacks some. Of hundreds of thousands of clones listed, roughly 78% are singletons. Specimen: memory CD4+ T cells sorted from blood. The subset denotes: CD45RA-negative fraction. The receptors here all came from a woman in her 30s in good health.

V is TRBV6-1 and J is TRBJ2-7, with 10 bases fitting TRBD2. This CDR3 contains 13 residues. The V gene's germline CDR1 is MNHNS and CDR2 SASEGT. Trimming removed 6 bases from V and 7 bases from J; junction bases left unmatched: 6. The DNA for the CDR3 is TGTGCCAGCAGGTACAGCGGGAGGGGTGAGCAGTACTTC. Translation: CASRYSGRGEQYF.

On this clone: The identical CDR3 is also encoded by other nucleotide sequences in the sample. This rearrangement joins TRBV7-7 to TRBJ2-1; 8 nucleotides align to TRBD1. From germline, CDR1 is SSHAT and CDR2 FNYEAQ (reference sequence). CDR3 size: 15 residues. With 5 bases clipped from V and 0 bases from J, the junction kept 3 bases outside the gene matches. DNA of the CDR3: TGTGCCAGCAGCAGGACAGGGAGCTCCTACAATGAGCAGTTCTTC. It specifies CASSRTGSSYNEQFF.

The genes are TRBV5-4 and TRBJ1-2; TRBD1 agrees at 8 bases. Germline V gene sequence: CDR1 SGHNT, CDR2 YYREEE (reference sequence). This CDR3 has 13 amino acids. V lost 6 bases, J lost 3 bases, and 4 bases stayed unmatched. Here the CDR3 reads CASKGQAHYGYTF. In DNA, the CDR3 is TGTGCCAGCAAGGGACAGGCCCACTATGGCTACACCTTC.

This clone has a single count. The CDR3: CASRTGPSNTEAFF. The CDR3 DNA is TGCGCCAGCAGAACGGGACCGTCGAACACTGAAGCTTTCTTT. This sequence joins TRBV5-1 and TRBJ1-1; D possibly corresponds to TRBD1 (5 bases). The CDR3 contains 14 residues. Trimming removed 5 bases at V and 1 base at J, with 12 bases between. Germline V gene sequence: CDR1 SGHRS, CDR2 YFSETQ.

The DNA for the CDR3 is TGTGCCAGCAGCGGACCCGGGACAGGGCCCACCGGGGAGCTGTTTTTT. It codes for CASSGPGTGPTGELFF. The J gene is TRBJ2-2, the V gene TRBV11-3; 9 bases line up with TRBD1. Germline CDR1 SGHNT, CDR2 YENEEA. V was clipped by 5 bases and J by 4 bases; unmatched bases: 8. The CDR3 loop spans 16 amino acids.

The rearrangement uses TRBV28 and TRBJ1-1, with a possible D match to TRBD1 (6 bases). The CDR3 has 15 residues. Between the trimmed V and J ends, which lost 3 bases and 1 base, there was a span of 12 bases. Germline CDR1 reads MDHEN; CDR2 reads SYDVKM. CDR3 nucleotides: TGTGCCAGCAGTTTGTTCCGGGGGGCGAACACTGAAGCTTTCTTT. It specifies CASSLFRGANTEAFF.

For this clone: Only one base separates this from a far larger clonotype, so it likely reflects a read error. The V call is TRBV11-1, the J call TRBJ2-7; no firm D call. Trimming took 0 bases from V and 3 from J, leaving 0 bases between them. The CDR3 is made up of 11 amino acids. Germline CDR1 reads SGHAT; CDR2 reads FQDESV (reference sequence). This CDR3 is CASSLAYEQYF. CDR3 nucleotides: TGTGCCAGCAGCTTAGCCTACGAGCAGTACTTC. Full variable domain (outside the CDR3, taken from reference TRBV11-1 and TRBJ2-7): EAEVAQSPRYKITEKSQAVAFWCDPISGHATLYWYRQILGQGPELLVQFQDESVVDDSQLPKDRFSAERLKGVDSTLKIQPAELGDSAMYLCASSLAYEQYFGPGTRLTVT.

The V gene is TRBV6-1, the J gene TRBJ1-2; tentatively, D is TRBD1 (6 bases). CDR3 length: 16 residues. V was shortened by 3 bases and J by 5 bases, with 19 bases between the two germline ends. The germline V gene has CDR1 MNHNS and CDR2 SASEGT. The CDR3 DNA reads TGTGCCAGCAGTGAGATCTCAGGGGCCGCCGGGTATGGCTACACCTTC. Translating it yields CASSEISGAAGYGYTF.

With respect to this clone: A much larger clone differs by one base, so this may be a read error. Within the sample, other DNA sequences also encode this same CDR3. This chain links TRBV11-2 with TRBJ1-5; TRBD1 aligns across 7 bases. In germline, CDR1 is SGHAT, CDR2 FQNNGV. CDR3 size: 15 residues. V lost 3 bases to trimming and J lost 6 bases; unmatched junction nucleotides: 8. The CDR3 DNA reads TGTGCCAGCAGCTTTGGCAGGGGGGAAGGTCAGCCCCAGCATTTT. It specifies CASSFGRGEGQPQHF.

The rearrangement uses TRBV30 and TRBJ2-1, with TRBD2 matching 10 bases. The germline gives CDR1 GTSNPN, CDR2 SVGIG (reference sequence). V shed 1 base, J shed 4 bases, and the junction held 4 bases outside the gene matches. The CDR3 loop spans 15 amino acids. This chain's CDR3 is CAWSALAGAYNEQFF. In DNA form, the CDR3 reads TGTGCCTGGAGTGCTCTAGCGGGAGCTTACAATGAGCAGTTCTTC.

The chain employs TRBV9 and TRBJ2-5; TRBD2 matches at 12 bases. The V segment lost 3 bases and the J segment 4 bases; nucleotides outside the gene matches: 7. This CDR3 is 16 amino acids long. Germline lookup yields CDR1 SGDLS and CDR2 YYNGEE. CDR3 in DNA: TGTGCCAGCAGCGCGTCGACTAGCGGGAGAGGAGAGACCCAGTACTTC. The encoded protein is CASSASTSGRGETQYF.

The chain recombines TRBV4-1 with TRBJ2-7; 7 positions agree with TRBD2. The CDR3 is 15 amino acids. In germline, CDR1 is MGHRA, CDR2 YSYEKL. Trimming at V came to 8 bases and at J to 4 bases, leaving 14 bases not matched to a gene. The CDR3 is CASPERAGEGYEQYF. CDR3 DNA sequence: TGCGCCAGCCCCGAACGGGCGGGAGAGGGGTACGAGCAGTACTTC.

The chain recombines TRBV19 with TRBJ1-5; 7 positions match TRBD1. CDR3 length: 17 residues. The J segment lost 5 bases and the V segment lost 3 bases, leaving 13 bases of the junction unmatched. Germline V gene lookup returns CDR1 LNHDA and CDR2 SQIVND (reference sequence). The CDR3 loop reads CASSMFRQGGVDQPQHF. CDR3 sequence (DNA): TGTGCCAGTAGTATGTTCCGACAGGGAGGCGTTGATCAGCCCCAGCATTTT.

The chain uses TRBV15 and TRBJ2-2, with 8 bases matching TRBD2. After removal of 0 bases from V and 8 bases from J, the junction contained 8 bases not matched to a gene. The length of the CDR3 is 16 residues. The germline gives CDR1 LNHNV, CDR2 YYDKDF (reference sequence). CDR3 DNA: TGTGCCACCAGCAGAGATCCGGGAGGGGCCATGGGGGAGCTGTTTTTT. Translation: CATSRDPGGAMGELFF.

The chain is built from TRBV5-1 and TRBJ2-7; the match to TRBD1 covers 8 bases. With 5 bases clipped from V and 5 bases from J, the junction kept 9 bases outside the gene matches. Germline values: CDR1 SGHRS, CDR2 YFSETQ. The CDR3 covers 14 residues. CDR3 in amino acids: CASSRPGQANEQYF. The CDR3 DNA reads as TGCGCCAGCAGTCGGCCGGGACAGGCCAACGAGCAGTACTTC.

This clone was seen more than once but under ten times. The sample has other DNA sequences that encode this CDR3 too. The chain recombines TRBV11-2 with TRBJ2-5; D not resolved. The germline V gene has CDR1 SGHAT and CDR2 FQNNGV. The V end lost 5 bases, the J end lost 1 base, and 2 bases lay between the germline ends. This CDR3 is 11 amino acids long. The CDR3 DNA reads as TGTGCCAGCAGCAGCCAAGAGACCCAGTACTTC. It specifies CASSSQETQYF.

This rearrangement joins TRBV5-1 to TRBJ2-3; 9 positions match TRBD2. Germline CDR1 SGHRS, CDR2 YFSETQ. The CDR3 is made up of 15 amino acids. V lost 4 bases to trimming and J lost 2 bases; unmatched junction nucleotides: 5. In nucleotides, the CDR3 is TGCGCCAGCAGCCGTAGCGGGAGCGACACAGATACGCAGTATTTT. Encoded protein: CASSRSGSDTDTQYF.

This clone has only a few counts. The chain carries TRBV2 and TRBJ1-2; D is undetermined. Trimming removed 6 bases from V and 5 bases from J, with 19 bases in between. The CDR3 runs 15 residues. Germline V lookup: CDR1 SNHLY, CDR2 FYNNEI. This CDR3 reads CASSVDSAEAYGYTF. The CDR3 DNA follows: TGTGCCAGCAGCGTTGACTCGGCCGAGGCATATGGCTACACCTTC. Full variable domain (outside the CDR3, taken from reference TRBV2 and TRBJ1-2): EPEVTQTPSHQVTQMGQEVILRCVPISNHLYFYWYRQILGQKVEFLVSFYNNEISEKSEIFDDQFSVERPDGSNFTLKIRSTKLEDSAMYFCASSVDSAEAYGYTFGSGTRLTVV.

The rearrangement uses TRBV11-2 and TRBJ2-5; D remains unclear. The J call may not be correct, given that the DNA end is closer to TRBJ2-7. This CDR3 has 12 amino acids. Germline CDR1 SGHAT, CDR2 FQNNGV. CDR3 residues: CASATTAYEQYF. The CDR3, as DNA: TGTGCCAGCGCTACAACCGCCTACGAGCAGTACTTC.

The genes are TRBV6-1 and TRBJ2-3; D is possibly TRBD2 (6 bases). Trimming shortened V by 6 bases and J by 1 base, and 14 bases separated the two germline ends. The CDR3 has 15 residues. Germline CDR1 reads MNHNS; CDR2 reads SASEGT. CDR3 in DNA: TGTGCCAGCAGAGCCCGAGCGGGCGGCACAGATACGCAGTATTTT. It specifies CASRARAGGTDTQYF.

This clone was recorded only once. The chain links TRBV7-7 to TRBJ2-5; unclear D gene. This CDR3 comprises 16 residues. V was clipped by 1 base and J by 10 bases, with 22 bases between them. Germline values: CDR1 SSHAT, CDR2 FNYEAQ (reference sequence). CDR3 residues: CASSLGAGPPTKGQYF. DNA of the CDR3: TGTGCCAGCAGCTTAGGGGCAGGCCCACCCACCAAGGGCCAGTACTTC.

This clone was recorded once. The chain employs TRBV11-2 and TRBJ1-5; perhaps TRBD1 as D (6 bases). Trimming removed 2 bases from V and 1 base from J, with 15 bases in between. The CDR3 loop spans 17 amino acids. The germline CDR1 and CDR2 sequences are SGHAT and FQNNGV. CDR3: CASSLRGEGRSNQPQHF. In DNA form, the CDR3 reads TGTGCCAGCAGCTTAAGGGGGGAGGGTCGCAGCAATCAGCCCCAGCATTTT.

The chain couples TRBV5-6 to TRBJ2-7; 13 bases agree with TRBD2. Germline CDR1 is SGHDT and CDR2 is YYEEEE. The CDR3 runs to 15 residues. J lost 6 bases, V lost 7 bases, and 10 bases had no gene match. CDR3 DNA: TGTGCCAGCGGGTTAGGACTAGCGGGAGTCGGCGAGCAGTACTTC. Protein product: CASGLGLAGVGEQYF.

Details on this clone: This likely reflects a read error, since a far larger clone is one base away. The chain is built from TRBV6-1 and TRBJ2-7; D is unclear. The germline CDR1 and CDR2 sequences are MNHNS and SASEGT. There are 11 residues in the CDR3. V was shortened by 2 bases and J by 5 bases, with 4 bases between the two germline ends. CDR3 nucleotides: TGTGCCAGCAGTGAATGGAACGAGCAGTACTTC. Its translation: CASSEWNEQYF.

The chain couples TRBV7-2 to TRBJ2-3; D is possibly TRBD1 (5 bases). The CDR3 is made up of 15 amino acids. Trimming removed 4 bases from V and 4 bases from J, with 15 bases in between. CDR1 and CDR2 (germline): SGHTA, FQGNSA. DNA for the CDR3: TGTGCCAGCAGCTCCCGGTGGGGCCCATCAGATACGCAGTATTTT. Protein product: CASSSRWGPSDTQYF. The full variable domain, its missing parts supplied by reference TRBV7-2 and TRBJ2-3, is GAGVSQSPSNKVTEKGKDVELRCDPISGHTALYWYRQSLGQGLEFLIYFQGNSAPDKSGLPSDRFSAERTGGSVSTLTIQRTQQEDSAVYLCASSSRWGPSDTQYFGPGTRLTVL.

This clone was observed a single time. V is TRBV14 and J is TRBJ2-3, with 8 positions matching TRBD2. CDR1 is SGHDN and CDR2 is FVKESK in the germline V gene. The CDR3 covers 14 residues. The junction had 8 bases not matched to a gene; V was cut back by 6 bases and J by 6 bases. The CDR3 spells CASRLAGWPDTQYF. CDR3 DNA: TGTGCCAGCAGATTAGCGGGATGGCCGGATACGCAGTATTTT.

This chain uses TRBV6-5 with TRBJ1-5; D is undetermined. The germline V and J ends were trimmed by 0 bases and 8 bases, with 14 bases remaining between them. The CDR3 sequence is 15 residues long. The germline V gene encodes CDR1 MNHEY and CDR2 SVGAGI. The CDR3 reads CASSYSLRDSEPQHF. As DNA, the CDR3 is TGTGCCAGCAGTTACTCGTTAAGGGATTCTGAGCCCCAGCATTTT.

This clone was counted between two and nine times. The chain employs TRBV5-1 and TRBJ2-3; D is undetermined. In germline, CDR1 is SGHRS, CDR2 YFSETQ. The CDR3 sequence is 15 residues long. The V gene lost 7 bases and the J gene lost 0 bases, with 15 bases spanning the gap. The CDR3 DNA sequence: TGCGCCAGCGCCTTGGAATTAGAAAGCACAGATACGCAGTATTTT. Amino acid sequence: CASALELESTDTQYF.

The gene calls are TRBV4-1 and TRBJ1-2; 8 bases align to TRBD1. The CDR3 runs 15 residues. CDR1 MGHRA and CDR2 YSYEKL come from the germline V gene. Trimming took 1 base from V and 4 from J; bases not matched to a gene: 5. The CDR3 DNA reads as TGCGCCAGCAGCCAAGGAGGACAGGGCGGCTATGGCTACACCTTC. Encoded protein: CASSQGGQGGYGYTF.

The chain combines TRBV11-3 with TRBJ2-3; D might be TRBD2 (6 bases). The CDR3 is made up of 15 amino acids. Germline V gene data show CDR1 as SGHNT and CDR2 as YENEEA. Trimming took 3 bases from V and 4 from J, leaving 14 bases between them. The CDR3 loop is CASSFGGSRADTQYF. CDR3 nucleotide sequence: TGTGCCAGCAGCTTCGGAGGGAGTAGGGCAGATACGCAGTATTTT.

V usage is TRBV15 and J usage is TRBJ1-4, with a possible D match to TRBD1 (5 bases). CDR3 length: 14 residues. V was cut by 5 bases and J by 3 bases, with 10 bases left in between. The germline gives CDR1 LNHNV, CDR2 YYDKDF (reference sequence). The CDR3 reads CATSRGDSNEKLFF. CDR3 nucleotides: TGTGCCACCAGCCGTGGGGACTCTAATGAAAAACTGTTTTTT.